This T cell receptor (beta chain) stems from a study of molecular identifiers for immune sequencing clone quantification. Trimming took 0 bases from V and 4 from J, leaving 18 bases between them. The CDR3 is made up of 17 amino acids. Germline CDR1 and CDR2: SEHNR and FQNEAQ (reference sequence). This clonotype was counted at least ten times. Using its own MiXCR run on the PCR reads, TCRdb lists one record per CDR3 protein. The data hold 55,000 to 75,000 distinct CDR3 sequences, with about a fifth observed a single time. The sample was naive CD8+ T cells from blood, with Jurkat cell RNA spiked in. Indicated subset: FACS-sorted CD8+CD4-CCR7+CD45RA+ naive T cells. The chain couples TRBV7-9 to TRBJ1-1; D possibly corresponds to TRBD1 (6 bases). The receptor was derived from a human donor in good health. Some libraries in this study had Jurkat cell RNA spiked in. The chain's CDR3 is CASSLAGYRVHGTEAFF. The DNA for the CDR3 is TGTGCCAGCAGCTTAGCCGGATACAGGGTTCATGGCACTGAAGCTTTCTTT.